A selection of T cell receptor beta chains follows, all from one sample in a study of cytomegalovirus exposure and HLA in healthy donors. Clones were sequenced by immunoSEQ multiplex PCR, and TCRdb holds only the in-frame ones, with some missing. The table includes 130,000 or so clones, approximately 80% detected once. The specimen sequenced was PBMCs. The receptors were gathered from a young woman in good health and CMV-seropositive. The CDR3 runs from the conserved cysteine through the conserved F or W. D genes are given only for firm matches. The listing skips clone size in some rows; elsewhere it reads once, few, many or a size class.

d_call: NA; j_call: TRBJ2-7; clone_size: NA; v_call: TRBV6-4; cdr3_nt: TGTGCCAGCAGTGACAGGGGGTTTAACTACGAGCAGTACTTC; cdr3_aa: CASSDRGFNYEQYF
d_call: NA; j_call: TRBJ1-3; clone_size: NA; v_call: TRBV6-6; cdr3_nt: TGTGCCAGCAGGGACACTGACTCTGGAAACACCATATATTTT; cdr3_aa: CASRDTDSGNTIYF
d_call: TRBD1; j_call: TRBJ1-1; clone_size: NA; v_call: TRBV5-4; cdr3_nt: TGTGCCAGCAGCTGGGGACAGGTAGGGACTGAAGCTTTCTTT; cdr3_aa: CASSWGQVGTEAFF
d_call: NA; j_call: TRBJ2-7; clone_size: NA; v_call: TRBV5-1; cdr3_nt: TGCGCCAGCAGCTTGAGGGCAGGGGAGTCCTACGAGCAGTACTTC; cdr3_aa: CASSLRAGESYEQYF
d_call: NA; j_call: TRBJ1-3; clone_size: NA; v_call: TRBV7-6; cdr3_nt: TGTGCCAGCAGCTTAGGCGGGTCCGGAAACACCATATATTTT; cdr3_aa: CASSLGGSGNTIYF
d_call: TRBD1; j_call: TRBJ1-3; clone_size: NA; v_call: TRBV2; cdr3_nt: TGTGCCAGCAGTCAGACGATGGACAGGGGGTTAATCATATATTTT; cdr3_aa: CASSQTMDRGLIIYF
d_call: TRBD1; j_call: TRBJ1-1; clone_size: NA; v_call: TRBV10-3; cdr3_nt: TGTGCCATCAGGGAGCCGGGCTCCCCAGGGGGTGAAGCTTTCTTT; cdr3_aa: CAIREPGSPGGEAFF
d_call: NA; j_call: TRBJ2-2; clone_size: NA; v_call: TRBV4-2; cdr3_nt: TGTGCCAGCAGCCAACAGGGGACCGGGGAGCTGTTTTTT; cdr3_aa: CASSQQGTGELFF
d_call: TRBD2; j_call: TRBJ2-5; clone_size: NA; v_call: TRBV7-7; cdr3_nt: TGTGCCAGCAGCGCCCGGGAGTTAGCGGGAGAGACCCAGTACTTC; cdr3_aa: CASSARELAGETQYF
d_call: NA; j_call: TRBJ2-3; clone_size: NA; v_call: TRBV27; cdr3_nt: TGTGCCAGCAGTAGAGCGGGTGGCCATGATACGCAGTATTTT; cdr3_aa: CASSRAGGHDTQYF
d_call: NA; j_call: TRBJ2-7; clone_size: few; v_call: TRBV29-1; cdr3_nt: TGCAGCGTTGCGGGGGGCCGCGCCTCCTACGAGCAGTACTTC; cdr3_aa: CSVAGGRASYEQYF
d_call: NA; j_call: TRBJ2-3; clone_size: NA; v_call: TRBV4-1; cdr3_nt: TGCGCCAGCAGCCAAGGGCCAAGAAGCACAGATACGCAGTATTTT; cdr3_aa: CASSQGPRSTDTQYF
d_call: TRBD1; j_call: TRBJ1-6; clone_size: NA; v_call: TRBV15; cdr3_nt: TGTGCCACCAGCCTGGACAGGTCCAGTTCACCCCTCCACTTT; cdr3_aa: CATSLDRSSSPLHF
d_call: NA; j_call: TRBJ1-1; clone_size: NA; v_call: TRBV6-5; cdr3_nt: TGTGCCAGCACCCTAGGACCGGGAGGCACTGAAGCTTTCTTT; cdr3_aa: CASTLGPGGTEAFF
d_call: NA; j_call: TRBJ1-1; clone_size: NA; v_call: TRBV7-9; cdr3_nt: TGTGCCAGCAGCTTAGAACCGGGGGCTGAAGCTTTCTTT; cdr3_aa: CASSLEPGAEAFF
d_call: NA; j_call: TRBJ1-1; clone_size: NA; v_call: TRBV21-1; cdr3_nt: TGTGCCAGCAACTCGAGCCAGGACAGCAGACCACGGGACACTGAAGCTTTCTTT; cdr3_aa: CASNSSQDSRPRDTEAFF
d_call: NA; j_call: TRBJ2-7; clone_size: few; v_call: TRBV4-1; cdr3_nt: TGCGCCAGCAGCCAAGAACGGGCGGGAATCTACGAGCAGTACTTC; cdr3_aa: CASSQERAGIYEQYF
d_call: NA; j_call: TRBJ2-5; clone_size: NA; v_call: TRBV11-1; cdr3_nt: TGTGCCAGCAGCTCGACAGGGACCCAGTACTTC; cdr3_aa: CASSSTGTQYF
d_call: NA; j_call: TRBJ1-3; clone_size: NA; v_call: TRBV11-3; cdr3_nt: TGTGCCAGCAGCCGGCGGGGGTATGCGGGAAACACCATATATTTT; cdr3_aa: CASSRRGYAGNTIYF
d_call: NA; j_call: TRBJ2-2; clone_size: NA; v_call: TRBV7-9; cdr3_nt: TGTGCCAGCAGCCCCTTAACCGGGGAGCTGTTTTTT; cdr3_aa: CASSPLTGELFF
d_call: NA; j_call: TRBJ2-7; clone_size: once; v_call: TRBV6-1; cdr3_nt: TGTGCCAGCGTCCGCGCTGGCGAGCAGTACTTC; cdr3_aa: CASVRAGEQYF
d_call: TRBD2; j_call: TRBJ2-3; clone_size: NA; v_call: TRBV7-6; cdr3_nt: TGTGCCAGCAGCCCACCCTTCGCGGGGGTCACAGATACGCAGTATTTT; cdr3_aa: CASSPPFAGVTDTQYF
d_call: NA; j_call: TRBJ2-5; clone_size: once; v_call: TRBV7-9; cdr3_nt: TGTGCCAGCAGCCCGCAGGGGTTCGGGGAGACCCAGTACTTC; cdr3_aa: CASSPQGFGETQYF
d_call: TRBD2; j_call: TRBJ2-1; clone_size: NA; v_call: TRBV5-6; cdr3_nt: TGTGCCAGCAGCCCCGACGCGGGGGGGCGCAATGAGCAGTTCTTC; cdr3_aa: CASSPDAGGRNEQFF
d_call: NA; j_call: TRBJ2-3; clone_size: NA; v_call: TRBV6-5; cdr3_nt: TGTGCCAGCAGTCCTTCAGGGGGAGGTACGCAGTATTTT; cdr3_aa: CASSPSGGGTQYF